One T cell receptor (beta chain) is described in this entry. The germline V gene has CDR1 SGHTA and CDR2 FQGTGA. The CDR3 runs 15 residues. V lost 4 bases to trimming and J lost 2 bases, with 12 bases between them. The data belong to a study of shared clonotypes between healthy human individuals. Sequencing used immunoSEQ multiplex PCR; TCRdb keeps in-frame clones, though not all of them. The sample yields around 500,000 clones, 76% seen once. Sequencing was done on a sample of PBMCs. The chain carries TRBV7-3 and TRBJ2-1, with D unclear. The clonotype originates from a woman aged 40 to 49 in good health. Some clones in this sample may be carry-over from other donors' samples. The CDR3: CASSSLFRAYNEQFF. CDR3 coding DNA: TGTGCCAGCAGCTCTCTCTTTAGGGCCTACAATGAGCAGTTCTTC.